Each of the 13 T cell receptor beta chains below was sequenced from the same sample in a study of blood T cell repertoires in COVID-19 (dated by TCRdb to 2018 to 2021). The method behind the library was the immunoSEQ multiplex PCR assay. Not all clones reach the TCRdb copy of this immuneACCESS table, which keeps in-frame sequences only. Checked studies attribute under half of the gap to unresolved V genes and leave the rest unexplained. The sample contains approximately 300,000 clones, 85% to 95% of them found a single time. Of the sample, less than 4% falls within the top ten clones. Sequencing was performed on PBMCs or T cells enriched from blood (not recorded which). The receptors originated from a woman aged 30 to 39 who had been exposed to COVID-19.

V gene TRBV30 combines with J gene TRBJ1-2; possibly TRBD1 for D (5 bases). Germline CDR1 GTSNPN, CDR2 SVGIG (reference sequence). Between the trimmed V and J ends, which lost 0 bases and 7 bases, there was a span of 12 bases. The CDR3 is 13 residues long. CDR3 coding DNA: TGTGCCTGGAGTGTGATAGGGGACTCTGGCTACACCTTC. Protein sequence: CAWSVIGDSGYTF.

The CDR3 sequence is CASAHRGDTGELFF. The CDR3 bases are TGTGCCAGTGCCCACAGGGGAGACACCGGGGAGCTGTTTTTT. The chain links TRBV13 to TRBJ2-2; 7 bases fit TRBD1. The CDR3 has 14 residues. Germline V gives CDR1 PRHDT, CDR2 FYEKMQ (reference sequence). The V gene end was trimmed by 9 bases and the J gene end by 3 bases; junction bases not matched to a gene: 7.

The rearrangement uses TRBV5-1 and TRBJ2-3; 9 bases agree with TRBD2. Unmatched junction bases numbered 5, after V lost 5 bases and J lost 1 base. The CDR3 covers 15 residues. Germline-derived CDR1 and CDR2 are SGHRS and YFSETQ. The DNA for the CDR3 is TGCGCCAGCAGGGTAGCGGGGGCCCGCACAGATACGCAGTATTTT. It translates to CASRVAGARTDTQYF.

The J gene is TRBJ2-5, the V gene TRBV11-3; a possible D gene is TRBD2 (6 bases). V was pared by 1 base and J by 3 bases, with 12 bases between. Germline CDR1 reads SGHNT; CDR2 reads YENEEA. The CDR3 length is 15 residues. CDR3 protein: CASSLGGTGEETQYF. In nucleotides, the CDR3 is TGTGCCAGCAGCTTAGGTGGGACTGGTGAAGAGACCCAGTACTTC.

The gene calls are TRBV11-2 and TRBJ2-5; 8 bases align to TRBD1. The ends lost 5 bases at V and 6 bases at J; junction bases unmatched: 14. The CDR3 consists of 16 residues. Germline CDR1 reads SGHAT; CDR2 reads FQNNGV. The CDR3 loop is CASSPISDRATKTQYF. CDR3 in DNA: TGTGCCAGCAGCCCCATCTCGGACAGGGCTACGAAGACCCAGTACTTC.

The V gene is TRBV27, the J gene TRBJ1-2; D not certain. Germline CDR1 is MNHEY and CDR2 is SMNVEV (reference sequence). Trimming took 1 base from V and 7 from J, leaving 19 bases between them. The CDR3 runs to 16 residues. CDR3 sequence reads: CASSLFGSEGWGGYTF. The CDR3 DNA follows: TGTGCCAGCAGTTTATTCGGGTCCGAGGGATGGGGTGGCTACACCTTC.

This sequence joins TRBV5-1 and TRBJ2-4; a possible D gene is TRBD1 (5 bases). V lost 0 bases and J lost 7, with 8 bases in between. The CDR3 has 13 amino acids. Germline V gene sequence: CDR1 SGHRS, CDR2 YFSETQ. The CDR3 sequence: CASSLAQGNIQYF. The CDR3 coding sequence is TGCGCCAGCAGCTTGGCTCAGGGTAACATTCAGTACTTC.

The V call is TRBV29-1, the J call TRBJ2-1; maybe TRBD2 (5 bases). V was clipped by 5 bases and J by 4 bases, with 15 bases between them. Per the germline V gene, CDR1 is SQVTM and CDR2 is ANQGSEA. The CDR3 consists of 14 residues. CDR3 amino acids: CSVRGLERYNEQFF. In nucleotides, the CDR3 is TGCAGCGTTCGCGGGCTTGAAAGATACAATGAGCAGTTCTTC.

J is TRBJ1-1 and V is TRBV30, with 8 bases fitting TRBD1. With 3 bases clipped from V and 5 bases from J, the junction kept 11 bases outside the gene matches. The CDR3 sequence is 15 residues long. Germline CDR1 reads GTSNPN; CDR2 reads SVGIG (reference sequence). CDR3 loop: CAWSTATGAGTEAFF. The CDR3 coding sequence is TGTGCCTGGAGCACGGCGACAGGGGCAGGGACTGAAGCTTTCTTT.

V is TRBV27 and J is TRBJ2-7; D not certain. Germline V gene sequence: CDR1 MNHEY, CDR2 SMNVEV (reference sequence). Between the trimmed V and J ends, which lost 11 bases and 3 bases, there was a span of 23 bases. The CDR3 is 15 amino acids. The CDR3 protein is CASSLSVAAGYEQYF. The CDR3 nucleotides are TGTGCCTCCTCTCTTTCGGTGGCAGCAGGCTACGAGCAGTACTTC.

V and J are TRBV4-2 and TRBJ2-7, with D unclear. Trimming took 6 bases from V and 5 from J, leaving 17 bases between them. The CDR3 sequence is 14 residues long. The germline gives CDR1 LGHNA, CDR2 YNFKEQ. CDR3 region: CASRQIGATHEQYF. DNA of the CDR3: TGTGCCAGCAGACAAATCGGAGCGACCCACGAGCAGTACTTC.

The chain combines TRBV4-2 with TRBJ2-7, with 7 bases that match TRBD2. The junction had 10 bases not matched to a gene; V was cut back by 4 bases and J by 4 bases. This CDR3 is built from 15 residues. Germline CDR1 LGHNA, CDR2 YNFKEQ. The CDR3 here is CASSPARGEGYEQYF. The CDR3 coding sequence is TGTGCCAGCAGCCCCGCCCGGGGGGAGGGGTACGAGCAGTACTTC.

The V and J genes are TRBV7-9 and TRBJ1-1; tentative D call: TRBD1 (5 bases). The CDR3 covers 17 residues. The V gene lost 4 bases and the J gene lost 0 bases, with 18 bases spanning the gap. Looked up from germline, CDR1 is SEHNR and CDR2 is FQNEAQ (reference sequence). Written as DNA, the CDR3 is TGTGCCAGCAGCTCCCTTGCTTCGACAGATTTGAACACTGAAGCTTTCTTT. Translating it yields CASSSLASTDLNTEAFF.